This T cell receptor (beta chain) was documented in a study of blood T cell repertoires in COVID-19 (dated by TCRdb to the early 2020s). Broadly, across the study: Samples covering the acute and convalescent phases of COVID-19 were provided by collaborators in the United States, Italy and Spain. The prospective study material was composed of cDNA or gDNA derived from T cells, B-cell-depleted T cells, or PBMCs. Deeply sampled blood TCRbeta repertoires from subjects exposed to, actively infected with, or recovered from COVID-19 were included in the dataset. The repertoires were released in a freely available public database meant as a resource for research on the immune response to SARS-CoV-2. The samples were drawn from the first 160 participants of the ongoing ImmuneRACE study and from about 1,200 subjects provided by 6 global collaborators. Sample metadata almost always included a de-identified subject ID, COVID-19 status, age in years and sex. Where HLA class I and class II types were available, the types were taken from metadata supplied by the sample provider, not from assay-based typing.

The collaborating institutions used their own protocols to collect whole blood in K2EDTA tubes. For TCRbeta analysis, collaborator samples were shipped as frozen whole blood, as isolated PBMCs, or as DNA extracted from either sample type. About this clone: It has no known antigen specificity. The sample holds no much larger clone one base away, and base qualities are not on file.

The immunoSEQ Assay, a bias-controlled multiplex PCR, was used to amplify TCRbeta CDR3 regions from genomic DNA. On the authors' methods: The number of nucleated cells in each sample was estimated from the amplification of reference gene primers within the assay. To quantify the absolute abundance of each unique TCRbeta CDR3 rearrangement, sequence reads were collapsed and filtered. Productive Simpson clonality was computed per sample as the square root of Simpson's diversity index over productive rearrangements. TCRdb holds this immuneACCESS table with in-frame rearrangements only. Some clones are missing; in checked studies, unresolved V genes explain under half, and the rest has no known cause. The D gene and trimming were derived from the DNA, and the V and J assignments and clone size from that table. The sample records about 190,000 clones, around 86% of which are singletons. The ten largest account for about 2.5% of the sample.

The germline V gene gives CDR1 as SGHRS and CDR2 as YFSETQ. Trimmed from V: 4 bases; trimmed from J: 5 bases; junction bases lacking a gene match: 7. The CDR3, cysteine through phenylalanine, is 14 amino acids long. Only the CDR3 DNA stays, 42 bases, in frame from base 1. Study-wide findings and limitations: How much clinical and demographic metadata was included differed by source and by participant, and the metadata was provided uncurated.

Rearrangement joined TRBV5-1 to TRBJ2-5, and 8 junction bases match TRBD1. This receptor was identified in a man aged 40-55 years with active or convalescent COVID-19. What was sequenced was peripheral blood. The nucleotides read TGCGCCAGCAGCCAAGGACAGGGCAGGGAGACCCAGTACTTC. Its coded protein is CASSQGQGRETQYF.